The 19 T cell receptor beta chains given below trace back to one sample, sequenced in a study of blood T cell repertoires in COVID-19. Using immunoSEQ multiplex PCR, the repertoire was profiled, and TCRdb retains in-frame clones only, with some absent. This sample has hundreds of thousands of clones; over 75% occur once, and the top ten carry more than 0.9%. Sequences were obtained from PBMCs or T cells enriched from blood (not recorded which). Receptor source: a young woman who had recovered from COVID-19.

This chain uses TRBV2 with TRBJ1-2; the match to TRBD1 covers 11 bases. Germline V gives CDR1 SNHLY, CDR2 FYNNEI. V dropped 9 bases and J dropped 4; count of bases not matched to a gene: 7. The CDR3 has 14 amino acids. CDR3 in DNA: TGTGCCAGTACAGGGACAGGGGGAGGCTATGGCTACACCTTC. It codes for CASTGTGGGYGYTF.

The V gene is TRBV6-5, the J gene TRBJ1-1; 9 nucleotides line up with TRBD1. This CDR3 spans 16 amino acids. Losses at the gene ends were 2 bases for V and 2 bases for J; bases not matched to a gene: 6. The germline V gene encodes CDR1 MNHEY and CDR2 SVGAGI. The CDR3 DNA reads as TGTGCCAGCAGTTACGGGACAGGGCTGCTTAACACTGAAGCTTTCTTT. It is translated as CASSYGTGLLNTEAFF.

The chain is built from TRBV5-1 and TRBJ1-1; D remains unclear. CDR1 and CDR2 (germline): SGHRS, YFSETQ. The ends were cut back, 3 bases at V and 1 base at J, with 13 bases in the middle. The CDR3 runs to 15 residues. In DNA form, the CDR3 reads TGCGCCAGCAGCTCGCACAGATCTAAGAACACTGAAGCTTTCTTT. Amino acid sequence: CASSSHRSKNTEAFF.

The CDR3 spells CAWSVQGQGNSPLHF. The CDR3 DNA sequence: TGTGCCTGGAGTGTCCAGGGACAGGGGAATTCACCCCTCCACTTT. The V and J genes are TRBV30 and TRBJ1-6, with TRBD1 matching 10 bases. The germline V gene encodes CDR1 GTSNPN and CDR2 SVGIG (reference sequence). Trimming removed 0 bases from V and 7 bases from J; junction bases left unmatched: 3. The CDR3 length is 15 residues.

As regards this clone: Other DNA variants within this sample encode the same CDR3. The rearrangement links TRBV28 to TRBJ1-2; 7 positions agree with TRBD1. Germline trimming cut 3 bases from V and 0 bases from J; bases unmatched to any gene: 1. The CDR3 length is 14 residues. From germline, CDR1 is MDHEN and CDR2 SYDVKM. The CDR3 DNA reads TGTGCCAGCAGTTTGACAGGGTCTAACTATGGCTACACCTTC. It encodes CASSLTGSNYGYTF.

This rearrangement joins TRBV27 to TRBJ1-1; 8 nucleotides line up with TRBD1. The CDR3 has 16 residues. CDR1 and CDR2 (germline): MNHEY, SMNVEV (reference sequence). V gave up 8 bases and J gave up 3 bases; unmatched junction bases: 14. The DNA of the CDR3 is TGTGCCAGCGCACCACATCAGGGGGCGGGGGACACTGAAGCTTTCTTT. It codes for CASAPHQGAGDTEAFF.

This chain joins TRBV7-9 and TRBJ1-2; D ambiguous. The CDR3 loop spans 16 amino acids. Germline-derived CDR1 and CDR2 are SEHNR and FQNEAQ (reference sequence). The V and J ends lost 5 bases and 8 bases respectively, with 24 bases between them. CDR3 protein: CASSPLQGGVRRGYTF. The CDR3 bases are TGTGCCAGCAGCCCACTCCAAGGAGGCGTCCGCCGAGGCTACACCTTC.

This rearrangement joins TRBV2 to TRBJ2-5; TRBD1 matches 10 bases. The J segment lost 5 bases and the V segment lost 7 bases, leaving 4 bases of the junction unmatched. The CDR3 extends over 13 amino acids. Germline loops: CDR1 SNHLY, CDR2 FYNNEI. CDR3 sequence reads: CASTGTGEETQYF. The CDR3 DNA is TGTGCCAGCACTGGGACAGGGGAGGAGACCCAGTACTTC.

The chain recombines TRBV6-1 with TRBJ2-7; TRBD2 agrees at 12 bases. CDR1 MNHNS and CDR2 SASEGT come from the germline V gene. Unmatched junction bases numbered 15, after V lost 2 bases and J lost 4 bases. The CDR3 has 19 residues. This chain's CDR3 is CASSERVGVLAGGFYEQYF. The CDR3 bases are TGTGCCAGCAGTGAAAGAGTGGGCGTGCTAGCGGGGGGGTTTTACGAGCAGTACTTC.

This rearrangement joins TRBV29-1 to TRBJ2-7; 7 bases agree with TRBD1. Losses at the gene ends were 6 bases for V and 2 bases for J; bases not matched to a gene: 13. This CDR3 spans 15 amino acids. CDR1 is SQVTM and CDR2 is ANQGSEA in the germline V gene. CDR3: CSVVGDRDSTYEQYF. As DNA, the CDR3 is TGCAGCGTCGTTGGCGACCGGGACAGTACCTACGAGCAGTACTTC.

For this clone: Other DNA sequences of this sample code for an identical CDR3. This CDR3 reads CASSYRGRDYGYTF. The CDR3 bases are TGTGCCAGCAGTTACAGGGGGAGGGACTATGGCTACACCTTC. The rearrangement uses TRBV6-5 and TRBJ1-2; D is perhaps TRBD1 (6 bases). Germline CDR1 and CDR2: MNHEY and SVGAGI. This CDR3 contains 14 residues. Trimming shortened V by 2 bases and J by 3 bases, and 10 bases separated the two germline ends.

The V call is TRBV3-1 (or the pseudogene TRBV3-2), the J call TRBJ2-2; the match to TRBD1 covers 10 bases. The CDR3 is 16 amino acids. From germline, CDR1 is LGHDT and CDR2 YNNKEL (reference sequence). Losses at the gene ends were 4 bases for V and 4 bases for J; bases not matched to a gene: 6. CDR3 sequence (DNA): TGTGCCAGCAGCCTCTTCGGACAGGGGGGCACCGGGGAGCTGTTTTTT. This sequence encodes CASSLFGQGGTGELFF.

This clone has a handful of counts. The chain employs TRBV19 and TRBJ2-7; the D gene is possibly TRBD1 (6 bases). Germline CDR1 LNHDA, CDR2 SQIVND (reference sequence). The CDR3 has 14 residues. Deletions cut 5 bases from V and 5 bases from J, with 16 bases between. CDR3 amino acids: CASSPRGGGDEQYF. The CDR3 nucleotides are TGTGCCAGTAGTCCAAGAGGGGGTGGCGACGAGCAGTACTTC.

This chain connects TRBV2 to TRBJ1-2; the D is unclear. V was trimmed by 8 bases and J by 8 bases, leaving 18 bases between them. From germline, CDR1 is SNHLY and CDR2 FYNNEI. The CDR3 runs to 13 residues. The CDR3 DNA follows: TGTGCCAGCCATCAACTGATAATGGGCGGCTACACCTTC. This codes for CASHQLIMGGYTF.

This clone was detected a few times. CDR3 amino acids: CAWSIVEDSPLHF. The CDR3 nucleotides are TGTGCCTGGAGTATTGTGGAGGATTCACCCCTCCACTTT. J is TRBJ1-6 and V is TRBV30; D not resolved. The germline V gene encodes CDR1 GTSNPN and CDR2 SVGIG (reference sequence). V was trimmed by 2 bases and J by 8 bases, leaving 10 bases between them. The CDR3 has 13 residues.

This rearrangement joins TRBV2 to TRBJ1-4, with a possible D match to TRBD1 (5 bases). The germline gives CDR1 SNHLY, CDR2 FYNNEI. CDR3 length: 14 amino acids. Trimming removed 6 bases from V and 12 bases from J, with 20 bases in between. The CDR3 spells CASRKQVMKWELFF. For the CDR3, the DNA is TGTGCCAGCAGGAAACAGGTGATGAAATGGGAACTGTTTTTT. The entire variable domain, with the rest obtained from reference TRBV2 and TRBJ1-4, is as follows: EPEVTQTPSHQVTQMGQEVILRCVPISNHLYFYWYRQILGQKVEFLVSFYNNEISEKSEIFDDQFSVERPDGSNFTLKIRSTKLEDSAMYFCASRKQVMKWELFFGSGTQLSVL.

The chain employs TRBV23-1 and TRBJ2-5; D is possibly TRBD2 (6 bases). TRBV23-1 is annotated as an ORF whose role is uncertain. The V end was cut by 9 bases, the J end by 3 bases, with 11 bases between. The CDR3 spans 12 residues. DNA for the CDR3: TGCGCCAGTGGTAAGCGGGAAGAGACCCAGTACTTC. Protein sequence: CASGKREETQYF.

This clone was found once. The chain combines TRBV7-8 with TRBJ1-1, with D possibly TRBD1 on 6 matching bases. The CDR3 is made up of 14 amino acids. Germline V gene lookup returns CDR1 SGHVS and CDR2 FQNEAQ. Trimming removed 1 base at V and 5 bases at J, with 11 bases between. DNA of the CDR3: TGTGCCAGCAGCTTAGATCAGGGGAGAACTGAAGCTTTCTTT. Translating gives CASSLDQGRTEAFF.

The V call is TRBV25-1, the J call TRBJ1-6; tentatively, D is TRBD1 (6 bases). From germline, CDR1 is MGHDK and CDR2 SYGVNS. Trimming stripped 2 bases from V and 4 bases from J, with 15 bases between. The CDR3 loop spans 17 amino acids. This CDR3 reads CASSEGAGGLYNSPLHF. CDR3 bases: TGTGCCAGCAGTGAAGGTGCCGGGGGGCTGTATAATTCACCCCTCCACTTT.